The 9 T cell receptor beta chains below were found in one sample sequenced in a study of CXCR3-negative and CXCR3-positive naive CD8 T cells. Study observations and caveats: More hydrophobic TRB CDR3s were found in CXCR3-positive naive cells than in CXCR3-negative naive cells.

These receptors have no known antigen. The libraries of TRB cDNA were constructed through 5' RACE using UMI labels. TCRdb reprocessed the 5' RACE reads and stores each CDR3 protein as one record, lacking DNA. Found here are around 160,000 distinct CDR3 sequences; the top ten clones hold 0.25% to 0.35%. The sample comprised naive CXCR3+ CD8+ T cells from blood. Indicated subset: CD45RO-CCR7+CD27+CD95- naive CD8+ T cells expressing CXCR3 (TNR3+). The receptors originated from a human donor in good health. Some clones in this sample may be carry-over from other donors' samples.

This sequence joins TRBV4-1 and TRBJ1-3; TCRdb designates TRBD1, a call that cannot be tested without DNA. This CDR3 contains 17 residues. Germline-derived CDR1 and CDR2 are MGHRA and YSYEKL. CDR3 protein: CASSQEPGGLIGNTIYF.

This chain links TRBV11-2 with TRBJ2-7; TCRdb proposes TRBD1, but this gene call is untestable without DNA. The V gene's germline CDR1 is SGHAT and CDR2 FQNNGV. This CDR3 spans 13 amino acids. The CDR3: CASSHGKRAEGLF.

The rearrangement uses TRBV7-8 and TRBJ2-5; TCRdb's D call, TRBD1, is unchecked because there is no DNA. This CDR3 has 15 amino acids. CDR1 is SGHVS and CDR2 is FQNEAQ in the germline V gene. CDR3 in amino acids: CASSLLRGATETQYF.

The chain couples TRBV19 to TRBJ2-1. The germline V gene encodes CDR1 LNHDA and CDR2 SQIVND (reference sequence). The CDR3 spans 13 residues. The CDR3 loop reads CASSIRDYNEQFF.

The V and J genes are TRBV7-8 and TRBJ2-3; TCRdb indicates TRBD2, and absent DNA this call remains unverified. The CDR3 length is 15 residues. Germline CDR1 and CDR2: SGHVS and FQNEAQ. The CDR3 protein is CTSSLSGLVPDTQYF.

The chain has TRBV5-1 and TRBJ2-1; TCRdb reports TRBD2, a call that lacks DNA to check it against. CDR1 is SGHRS and CDR2 is YFSETQ in the germline V gene. The CDR3 is 21 amino acids. The CDR3 sequence is CASSLELAGVGRGSSYNEQFF. The variable domain in full, completed from reference TRBV5-1 and TRBJ2-1, reads KAGVTQTPRYLIKTRGQQVTLSCSPISGHRSVSWYQQTPGQGLQFLFEYFSETQRNKGNFPGRFSGRQFSNSRSEMNVSTLELGDSALYLCASSLELAGVGRGSSYNEQFFGPGTRLTVL.

The chain recombines TRBV7-8 with TRBJ1-1; TCRdb's assignment of TRBD1 cannot be checked, as there is no DNA. From germline, CDR1 is SGHVS and CDR2 FQNEAQ. The CDR3 is made up of 16 amino acids. The CDR3 is CASSRGGGPMNTEAFF.

The genes are TRBV20-1 and TRBJ2-3; there is no DNA to check the TCRdb D call of TRBD1. Germline V gene sequence: CDR1 DFQATT, CDR2 SNEGSKA (reference sequence). The CDR3 runs 15 residues. CDR3 sequence: CSAEVRAASTDTQYF.

The V and J genes are TRBV12-3 or TRBV12-4 and TRBJ2-1; the TRBD1 assignment by TCRdb is unverifiable without DNA. This CDR3 has 15 amino acids. The CDR3 sequence: CASSWGDHSLNEQFF.